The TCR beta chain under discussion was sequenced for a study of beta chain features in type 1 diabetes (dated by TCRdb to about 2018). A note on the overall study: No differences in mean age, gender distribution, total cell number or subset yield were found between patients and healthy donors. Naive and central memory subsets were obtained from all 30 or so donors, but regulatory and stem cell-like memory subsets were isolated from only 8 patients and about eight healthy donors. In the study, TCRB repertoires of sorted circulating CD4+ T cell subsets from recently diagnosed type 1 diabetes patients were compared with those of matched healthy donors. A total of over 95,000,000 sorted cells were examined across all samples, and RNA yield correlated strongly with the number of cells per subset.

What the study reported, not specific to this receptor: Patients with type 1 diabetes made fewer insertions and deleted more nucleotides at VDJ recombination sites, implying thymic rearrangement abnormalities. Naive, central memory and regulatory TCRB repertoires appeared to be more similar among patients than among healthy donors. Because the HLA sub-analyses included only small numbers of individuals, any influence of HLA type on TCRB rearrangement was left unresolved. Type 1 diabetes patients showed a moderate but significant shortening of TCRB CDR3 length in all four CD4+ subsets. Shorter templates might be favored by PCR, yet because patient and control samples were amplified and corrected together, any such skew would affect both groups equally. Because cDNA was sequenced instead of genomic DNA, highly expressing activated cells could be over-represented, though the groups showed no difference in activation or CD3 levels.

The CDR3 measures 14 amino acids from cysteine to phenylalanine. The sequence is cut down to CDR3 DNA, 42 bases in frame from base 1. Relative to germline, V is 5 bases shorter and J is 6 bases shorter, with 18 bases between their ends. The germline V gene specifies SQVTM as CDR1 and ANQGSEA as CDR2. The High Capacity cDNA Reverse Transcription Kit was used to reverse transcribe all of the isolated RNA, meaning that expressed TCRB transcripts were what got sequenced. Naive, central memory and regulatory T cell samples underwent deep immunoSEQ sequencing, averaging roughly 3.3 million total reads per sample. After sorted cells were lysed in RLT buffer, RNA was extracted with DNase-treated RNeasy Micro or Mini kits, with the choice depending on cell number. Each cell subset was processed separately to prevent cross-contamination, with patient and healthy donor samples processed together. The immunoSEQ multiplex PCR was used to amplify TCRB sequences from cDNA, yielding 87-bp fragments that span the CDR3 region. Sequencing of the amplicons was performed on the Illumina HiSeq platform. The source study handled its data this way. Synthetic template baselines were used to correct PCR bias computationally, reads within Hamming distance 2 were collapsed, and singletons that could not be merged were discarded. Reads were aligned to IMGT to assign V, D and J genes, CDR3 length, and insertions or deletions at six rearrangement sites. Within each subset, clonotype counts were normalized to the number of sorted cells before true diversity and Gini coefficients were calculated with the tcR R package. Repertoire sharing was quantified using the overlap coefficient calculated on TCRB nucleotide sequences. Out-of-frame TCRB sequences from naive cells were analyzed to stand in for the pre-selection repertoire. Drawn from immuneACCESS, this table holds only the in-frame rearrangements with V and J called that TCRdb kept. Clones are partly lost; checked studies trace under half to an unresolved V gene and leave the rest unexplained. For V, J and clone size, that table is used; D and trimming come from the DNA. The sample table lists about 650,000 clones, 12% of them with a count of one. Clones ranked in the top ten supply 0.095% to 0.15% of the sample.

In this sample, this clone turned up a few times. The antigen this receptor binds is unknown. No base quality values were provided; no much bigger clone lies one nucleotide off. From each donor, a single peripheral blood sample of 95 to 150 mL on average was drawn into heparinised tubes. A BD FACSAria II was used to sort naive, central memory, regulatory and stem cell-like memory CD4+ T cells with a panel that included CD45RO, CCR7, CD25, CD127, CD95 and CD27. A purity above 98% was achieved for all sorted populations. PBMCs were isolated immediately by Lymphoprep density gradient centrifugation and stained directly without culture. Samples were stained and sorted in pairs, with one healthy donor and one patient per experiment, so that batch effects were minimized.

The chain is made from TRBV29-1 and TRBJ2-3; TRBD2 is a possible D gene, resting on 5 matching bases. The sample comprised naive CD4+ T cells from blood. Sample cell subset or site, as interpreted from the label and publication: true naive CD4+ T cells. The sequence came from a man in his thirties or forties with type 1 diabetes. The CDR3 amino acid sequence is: CSVSPAGGTDTQYF. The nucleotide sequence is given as TGCAGCGTTTCTCCGGCGGGTGGTACCGATACGCAGTATTTT.